The T cell receptor beta chain under discussion was sequenced for a study of T-cell reconstitution after alpha-beta-depleted transplantation in children. For TCRbeta, the library was prepared with unique molecular identifiers. TCRdb reanalysed the PCR reads using MiXCR and keeps one entry per CDR3 protein. Altogether approximately 98,000 distinct CDR3 sequences are present, approximately 6% being singletons, with the ten largest covering less than 30%. This clonotype occurred many times. Its antigen is as yet unknown. Study findings and constraints: Counts and diversity of T cells one year after transplant came mostly from newly produced T cells. Reported findings indicate that, about two months after transplant, alpha-beta T cells came from several hundred expanded clones, which were derived from non-depleted graft cells. Surviving thymic progenitors and recipient T cells were the source of high TCRbeta diversity at day 60 in some patients.

Here the sequenced sample was PBMCs, mostly from graft donor cells, taken 360 days after TCRalphabeta/CD19-depleted stem cell transplant. The sequence derives from a male patient between 2 and 9 years old who had a stem cell transplant for acute lymphoblastic leukemia, so the T cells may come from the graft donor.

CDR3 protein: CASSLAGGGFSYEQYF. For the CDR3, the DNA is TGCGCCAGCAGCTTGGCCGGTGGGGGCTTCTCCTACGAGCAGTACTTC. The chain couples TRBV5-1 to TRBJ2-7; TRBD1 is a possible D gene (6 bases). This CDR3 is 16 amino acids long. Germline values: CDR1 SGHRS, CDR2 YFSETQ. Trimming left V 0 bases short and J 0 bases short, with 13 bases between. The full variable domain, its missing parts supplied by reference TRBV5-1 and TRBJ2-7, is KAGVTQTPRYLIKTRGQQVTLSCSPISGHRSVSWYQQTPGQGLQFLFEYFSETQRNKGNFPGRFSGRQFSNSRSEMNVSTLELGDSALYLCASSLAGGGFSYEQYFGPGTRLTVT.